This entry lists 10 T cell receptor beta chains sequenced from one sample in a study of T cells after yellow fever vaccination. In TCRdb, the 5' RACE reads were re-called with MiXCR into one record per CDR3 protein. The sample carries 300,000 to 350,000 distinct CDR3 sequences, around 4.5% recorded once. The sequencing here drew on PBMCs, taken 15 days after the yellow fever booster vaccination. The receptor source for this set is a man younger than 35 who received the YFV17D yellow fever vaccine.

This rearrangement joins TRBV7-8 to TRBJ2-5; the match to TRBD1 covers 7 bases. This CDR3 contains 14 residues. Germline V CDR1 and CDR2: SGHVS, FQNEAQ. Losses at the gene ends were 5 bases for V and 4 bases for J; bases not matched to a gene: 7. The CDR3 spells CASSDRTGRETQYF. DNA of the CDR3: TGTGCCAGCAGCGACCGGACAGGTAGAGAGACCCAGTACTTC.

This clonotype was recorded at least ten times. The chain joins TRBV7-9 to TRBJ2-5; TRBD1 matches 9 bases. The germline V gene encodes CDR1 SEHNR and CDR2 FQNEAQ (reference sequence). With V trimmed by 4 bases and J by 2 bases, 2 bases remained unmatched. This CDR3 spans 14 amino acids. The DNA of the CDR3 is TGTGCCAGCAGCTCGGACAGGGGTCAAGAGACCCAGTACTTC. Its protein product is CASSSDRGQETQYF. The full variable domain, in which reference TRBV7-9 and TRBJ2-5 provide the parts outside the CDR3, is DTGVSQNPRHKITKRGQNVTFRCDPISEHNRLYWYRQTLGQGPEFLTYFQNEAQLEKSRLLSDRFSAERPKGSFSTLEIQRTEQGDSAMYLCASSSDRGQETQYFGPGTRLLVL.

This clonotype was seen many times. The J gene is TRBJ1-1, the V gene TRBV20-1; D unresolved. V shed 2 bases and J shed 1 base, with 5 bases lying between them. From germline, CDR1 is DFQATT and CDR2 SNEGSKA (reference sequence). CDR3 size: 12 residues. DNA of the CDR3: TGCAGTGCTAGAAAGGGGAACACTGAAGCTTTCTTT. It translates to CSARKGNTEAFF.

The gene calls are TRBV11-1 and TRBJ2-7, with TRBD1 matching 8 bases. Trimming removed 1 base from V and 4 bases from J; junction bases left unmatched: 3. CDR3 length: 14 residues. Germline loops: CDR1 SGHAT, CDR2 FQDESV (reference sequence). CDR3 sequence reads: CASSLGRGRYEQYF. CDR3 DNA: TGTGCCAGCAGCTTAGGCAGGGGGCGATACGAGCAGTACTTC.

The CDR3 here is CASSWAVREKLFF. The CDR3, as DNA: TGTGCCAGCAGTTGGGCCGTACGAGAAAAACTGTTTTTT. J is TRBJ1-4 and V is TRBV27, with unresolved D. Germline V gives CDR1 MNHEY, CDR2 SMNVEV (reference sequence). V was pared by 4 bases and J by 8 bases, with 11 bases between. The CDR3 extends over 13 amino acids.

This clonotype appeared many times. The V gene is TRBV12-5, the J gene TRBJ1-1; D is undetermined. CDR3 length: 13 residues. Between the trimmed V and J ends, which lost 5 bases and 3 bases, there was a span of 10 bases. The germline V gene has CDR1 LGHNT and CDR2 FRNRAP. Here the CDR3 DNA reads TGTGCTAGTGGTCCCCGGAGGTACACTGAAGCTTTCTTT. Its translation: CASGPRRYTEAFF.

This clonotype was counted at least ten times. This rearrangement joins TRBV5-1 to TRBJ2-3, with TRBD2 as a possible D gene (6 bases). V lost 2 bases and J 0 bases, leaving 10 bases between the germline ends. CDR3 length: 15 residues. Germline CDR1 and CDR2: SGHRS and YFSETQ. Written as DNA, the CDR3 is TGCGCCAGCAGCTTCACCGGGACTAGCACAGATACGCAGTATTTT. It encodes CASSFTGTSTDTQYF.

This clonotype was found many times. This chain joins TRBV11-2 and TRBJ2-1; D is perhaps TRBD1 (6 bases). Germline-derived CDR1 and CDR2 are SGHAT and FQNNGV. The CDR3 loop spans 15 amino acids. V was trimmed by 4 bases and J by 1 base, leaving 11 bases between them. The CDR3, as DNA: TGTGCCAGCAGCTCCCCAGGGACATCCTACAATGAGCAGTTCTTC. Protein: CASSSPGTSYNEQFF.

This clonotype was recorded at least ten times. This chain links TRBV10-3 with TRBJ1-1; D call uncertain. Germline CDR1 ENHRY, CDR2 SYGVKD. The CDR3 extends over 13 amino acids. The V gene lost 10 bases and the J gene lost 0 bases, with 12 bases spanning the gap. The CDR3 loop reads CASNDNLNTEAFF. CDR3 bases: TGTGCCAGTAATGACAACCTGAACACTGAAGCTTTCTTT.

This clonotype occurred many times. V is TRBV5-6 and J is TRBJ1-6; tentative D call: TRBD1 (5 bases). Trimming removed 2 bases from V and 9 bases from J, with 12 bases in between. From germline, CDR1 is SGHDT and CDR2 YYEEEE. This CDR3 is built from 14 residues. In nucleotides, the CDR3 is TGTGCCAGCAGCTTAGAAGGGGCTGGTTCACCCCTCCACTTT. It yields the protein CASSLEGAGSPLHF.